This T cell receptor beta chain comes out of a study of T cells after yellow fever vaccination. Across the whole study: SMART-Seq v4 Ultra Low Input prepared libraries from low-cell fractions.

One entry per CDR3 protein, called by TCRdb with MiXCR from the 5' RACE reads. Of approximately 150,000 distinct CDR3 sequences in the sample, around 9% were seen once. CDR1 is SGDLS and CDR2 is YYNGEE in the germline V gene. The CDR3 runs 16 residues. The V gene end was trimmed by 2 bases and the J gene end by 0 bases; junction bases not matched to a gene: 4. The material sequenced was CD8+ T cells sorted from PBMCs, taken 45 days after the yellow fever booster vaccination. This TCR derives from a man younger than 35 who received the YFV17D yellow fever vaccine. The J gene is TRBJ2-3, the V gene TRBV9, with TRBD1 matching over 9 bases. In DNA form, the CDR3 reads TGTGCCAGCAGCGTTGCCGGGACAGGGAGCACAGATACGCAGTATTTT. Its protein is CASSVAGTGSTDTQYF.